The sequence of this TCR beta chain was determined in a study of CD8 T cells in Susac syndrome. RNA in amounts of about 0.5 to 1 ug was reverse transcribed with random hexamers. TCRdb recomputed calls from the immunoSEQ multiplex PCR reads with MiXCR, one row per CDR3 protein. The sample consists of 150,000 to 200,000 distinct CDR3 sequences, 85% to 95% of them appearing once. On this clonotype itself: As yet, its antigen is unknown.

The CDR3 consists of 15 residues. Trimming shortened V by 5 bases and J by 7 bases, and 17 bases separated the two germline ends. CDR1 and CDR2 from the germline V gene are SGHAT and FQNNGV. The study, taken as a whole, reports: It was acknowledged by the study that relatively few individuals were included in its TCR sequencing and HLA analysis.

This receptor was taken from a human donor with Susac syndrome. The chain uses TRBV11-2 and TRBJ1-4, with D possibly matching TRBD1 (5 bases). Source material: CD4+ T cells from PBMCs. This chain's CDR3 is CASSARLGQGEKLFF. The DNA of the CDR3 is TGTGCCAGCAGCGCCAGGCTGGGGCAGGGTGAAAAACTGTTTTTT.